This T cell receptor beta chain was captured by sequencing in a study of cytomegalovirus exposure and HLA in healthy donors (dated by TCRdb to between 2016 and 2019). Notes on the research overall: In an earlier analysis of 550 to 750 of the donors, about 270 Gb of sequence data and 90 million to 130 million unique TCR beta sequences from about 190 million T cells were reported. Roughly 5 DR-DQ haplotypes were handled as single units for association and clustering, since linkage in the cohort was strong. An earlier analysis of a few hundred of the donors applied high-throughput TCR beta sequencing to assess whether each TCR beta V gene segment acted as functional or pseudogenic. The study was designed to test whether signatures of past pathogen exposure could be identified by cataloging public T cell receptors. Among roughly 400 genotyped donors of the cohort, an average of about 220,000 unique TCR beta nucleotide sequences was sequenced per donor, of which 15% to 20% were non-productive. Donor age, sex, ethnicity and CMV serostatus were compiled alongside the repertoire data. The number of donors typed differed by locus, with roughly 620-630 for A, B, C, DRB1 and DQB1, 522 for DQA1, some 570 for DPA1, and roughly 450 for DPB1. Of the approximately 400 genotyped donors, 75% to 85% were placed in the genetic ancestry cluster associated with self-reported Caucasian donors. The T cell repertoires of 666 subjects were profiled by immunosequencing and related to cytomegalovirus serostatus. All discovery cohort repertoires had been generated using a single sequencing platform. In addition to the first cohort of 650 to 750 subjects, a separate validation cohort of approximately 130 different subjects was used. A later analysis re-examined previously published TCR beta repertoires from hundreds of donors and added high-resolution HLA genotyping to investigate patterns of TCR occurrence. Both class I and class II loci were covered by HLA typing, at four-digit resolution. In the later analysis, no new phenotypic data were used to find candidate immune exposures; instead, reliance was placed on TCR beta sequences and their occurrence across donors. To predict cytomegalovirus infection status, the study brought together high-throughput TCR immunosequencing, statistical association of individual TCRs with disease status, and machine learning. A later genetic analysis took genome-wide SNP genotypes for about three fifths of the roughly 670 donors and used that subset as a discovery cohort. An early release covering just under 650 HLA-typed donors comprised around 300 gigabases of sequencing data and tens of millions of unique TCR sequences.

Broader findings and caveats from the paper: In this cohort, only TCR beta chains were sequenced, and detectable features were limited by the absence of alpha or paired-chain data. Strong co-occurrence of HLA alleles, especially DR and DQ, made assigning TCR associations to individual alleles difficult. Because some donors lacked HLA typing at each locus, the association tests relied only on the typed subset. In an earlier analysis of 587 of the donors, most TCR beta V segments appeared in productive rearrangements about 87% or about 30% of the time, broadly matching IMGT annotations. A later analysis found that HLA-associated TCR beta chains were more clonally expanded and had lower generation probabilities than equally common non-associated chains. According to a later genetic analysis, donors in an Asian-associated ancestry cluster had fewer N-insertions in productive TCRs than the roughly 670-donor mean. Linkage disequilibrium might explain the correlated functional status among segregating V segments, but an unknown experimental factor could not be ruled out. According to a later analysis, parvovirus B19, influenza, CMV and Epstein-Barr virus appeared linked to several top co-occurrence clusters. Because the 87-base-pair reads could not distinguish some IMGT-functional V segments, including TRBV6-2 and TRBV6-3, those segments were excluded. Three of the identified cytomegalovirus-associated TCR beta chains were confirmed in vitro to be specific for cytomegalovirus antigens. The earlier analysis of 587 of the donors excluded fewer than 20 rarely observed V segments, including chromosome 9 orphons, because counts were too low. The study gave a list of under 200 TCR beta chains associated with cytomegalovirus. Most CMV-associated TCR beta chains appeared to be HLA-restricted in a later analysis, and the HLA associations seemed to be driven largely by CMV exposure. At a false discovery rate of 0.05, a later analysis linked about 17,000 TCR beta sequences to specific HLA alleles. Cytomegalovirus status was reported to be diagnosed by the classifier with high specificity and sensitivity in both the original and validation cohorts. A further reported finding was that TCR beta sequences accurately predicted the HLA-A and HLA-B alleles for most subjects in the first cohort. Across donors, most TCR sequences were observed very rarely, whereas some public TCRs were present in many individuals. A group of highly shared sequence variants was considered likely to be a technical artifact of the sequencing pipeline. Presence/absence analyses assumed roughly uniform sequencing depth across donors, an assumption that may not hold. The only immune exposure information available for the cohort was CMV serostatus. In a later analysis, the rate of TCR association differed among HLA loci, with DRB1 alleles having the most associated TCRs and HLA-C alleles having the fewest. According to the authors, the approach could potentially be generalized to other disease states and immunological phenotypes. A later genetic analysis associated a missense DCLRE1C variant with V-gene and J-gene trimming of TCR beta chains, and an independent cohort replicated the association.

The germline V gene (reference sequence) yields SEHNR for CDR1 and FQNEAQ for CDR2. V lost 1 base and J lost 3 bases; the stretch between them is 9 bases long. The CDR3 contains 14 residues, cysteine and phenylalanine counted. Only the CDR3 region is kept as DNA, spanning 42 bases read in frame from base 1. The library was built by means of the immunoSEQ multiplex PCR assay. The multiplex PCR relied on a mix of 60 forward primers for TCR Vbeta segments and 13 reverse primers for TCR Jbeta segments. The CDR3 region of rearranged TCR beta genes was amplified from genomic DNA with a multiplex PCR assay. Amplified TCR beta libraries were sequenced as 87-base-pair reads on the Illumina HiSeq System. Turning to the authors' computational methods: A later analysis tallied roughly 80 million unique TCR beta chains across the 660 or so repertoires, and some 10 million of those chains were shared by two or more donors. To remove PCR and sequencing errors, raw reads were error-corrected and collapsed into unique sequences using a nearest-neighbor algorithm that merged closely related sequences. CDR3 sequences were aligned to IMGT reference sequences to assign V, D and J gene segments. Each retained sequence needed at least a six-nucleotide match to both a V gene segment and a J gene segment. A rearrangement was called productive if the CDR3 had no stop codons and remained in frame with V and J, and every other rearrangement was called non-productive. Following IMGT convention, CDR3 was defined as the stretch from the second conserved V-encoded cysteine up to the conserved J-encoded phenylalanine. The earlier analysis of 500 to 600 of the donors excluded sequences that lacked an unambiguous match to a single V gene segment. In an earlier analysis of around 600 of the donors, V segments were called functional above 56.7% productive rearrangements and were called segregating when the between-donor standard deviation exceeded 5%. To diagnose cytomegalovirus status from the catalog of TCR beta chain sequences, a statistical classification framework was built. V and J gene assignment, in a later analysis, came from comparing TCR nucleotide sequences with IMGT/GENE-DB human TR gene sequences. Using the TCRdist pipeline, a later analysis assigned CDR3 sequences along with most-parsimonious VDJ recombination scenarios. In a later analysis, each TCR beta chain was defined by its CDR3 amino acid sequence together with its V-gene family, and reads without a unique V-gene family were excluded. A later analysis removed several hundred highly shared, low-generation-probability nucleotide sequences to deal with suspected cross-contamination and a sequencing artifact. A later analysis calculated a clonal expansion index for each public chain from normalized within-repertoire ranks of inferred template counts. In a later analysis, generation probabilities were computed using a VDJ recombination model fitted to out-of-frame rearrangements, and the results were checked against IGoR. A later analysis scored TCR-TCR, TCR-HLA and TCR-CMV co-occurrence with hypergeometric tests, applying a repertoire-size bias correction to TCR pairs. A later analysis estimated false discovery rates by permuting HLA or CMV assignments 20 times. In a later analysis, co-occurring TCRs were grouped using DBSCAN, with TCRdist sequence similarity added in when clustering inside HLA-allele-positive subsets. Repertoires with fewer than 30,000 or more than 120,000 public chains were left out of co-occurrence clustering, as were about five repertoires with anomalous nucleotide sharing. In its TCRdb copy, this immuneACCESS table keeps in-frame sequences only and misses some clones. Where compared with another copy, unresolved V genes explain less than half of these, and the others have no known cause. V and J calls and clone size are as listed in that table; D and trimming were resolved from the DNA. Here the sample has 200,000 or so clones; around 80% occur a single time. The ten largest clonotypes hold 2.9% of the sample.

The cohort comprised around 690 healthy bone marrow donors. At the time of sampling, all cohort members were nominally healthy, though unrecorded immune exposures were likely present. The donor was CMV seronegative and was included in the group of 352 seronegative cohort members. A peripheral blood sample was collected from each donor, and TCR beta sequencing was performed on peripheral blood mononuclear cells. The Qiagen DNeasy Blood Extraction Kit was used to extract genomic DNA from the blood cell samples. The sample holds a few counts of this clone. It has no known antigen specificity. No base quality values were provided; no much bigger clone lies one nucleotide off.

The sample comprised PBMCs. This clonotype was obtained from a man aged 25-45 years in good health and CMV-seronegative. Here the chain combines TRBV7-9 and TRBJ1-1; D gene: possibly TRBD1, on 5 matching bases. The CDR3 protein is CASSLELGDTEAFF. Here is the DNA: TGTGCCAGCAGCTTAGAGCTAGGGGACACTGAAGCTTTCTTT.